The clone carrying this T cell receptor (beta chain) was seen at least ten times. There were no patients who had received any treatment before thyroid surgery. The data belong to a study of metastatic and nonmetastatic thyroid tumors. V shed 1 base and J shed 4 bases, with 7 bases lying between them. The CDR3 totals 13 residues. CDR1 LGHDT and CDR2 YNNKEL come from the germline V gene (reference sequence). TCRdb reanalyzed the PCR reads with MiXCR. The sample has about 19,000 clones; about 20% are singletons. This TCR was recovered from a male donor with papillary thyroid cancer or a benign thyroid nodule (not recorded which). Some clones in this sample may be carry-over from other donors' samples. The chain recombines TRBV3-1 with TRBJ1-2; D not certain. The material sequenced was tumor tissue. The CDR3 sequence is CASSQGAAYGYTF. For the CDR3, the DNA is TGTGCCAGCAGCCAAGGCGCGGCCTATGGCTACACCTTC.